This TCR beta chain was observed in a study of long-term antiretroviral therapy in people with HIV. Clinicians in the United States treated all participants with HIV. V shed 6 bases and J shed 0 bases, with 8 bases lying between them. The CDR3 contains 13 residues. The germline V gene encodes CDR1 MNHNY and CDR2 SVGAGI (reference sequence). General observations from the study: Diversity remained lower than transplant donor controls, even though it increased after ART. Controls had broader CDR3 length ranges than HIV repertoires did. Documentation of ART adherence, viral resistance or therapy changes was absent.

Concerning this clone itself: What it binds is not known.

At survey level, the immunoSEQ assay was run in its v3.0 version. The assay was immunoSEQ multiplex PCR, and TCRdb's table has in-frame clones only and misses some. This table holds some 11,000 clones, roughly 79% found once. Here the sequenced sample was unsorted PBMCs, taken at the start of antiretroviral therapy, before treatment. This receptor was identified in a man under 40 with HIV. The chain couples TRBV6-6 to TRBJ1-1; unclear D gene. CDR3 nucleotides: TGTGCCAGCAGAAAAATCATGAACACTGAAGCTTTCTTT. Translating gives CASRKIMNTEAFF.